This TCR beta chain was recovered during a study of shared clonotypes between healthy human individuals. Genomic DNA of every subset was divided equally among multiple immunoSEQ plates. For sorted subsets, about 190 ng DNA per replicate equaled around 28,000 T cell genomes. Generated by immunoSEQ multiplex PCR, the TCRdb table keeps only in-frame clones and is missing some. The data show some 680,000 clones, less than 80% seen once. All donors qualified as healthy HIV-negative adults and had experienced no recent acute infections or vaccinations. Donors comprised only Caucasian adults living in Nashville, Tennessee. Germline-derived CDR1 and CDR2 are SGHRS and YFSETQ. This CDR3 has 15 residues. The V gene lost 4 bases and the J gene lost 5 bases, with 18 bases spanning the gap.

This TCR was sampled from a woman under 40 in good health. The chain recombines TRBV5-1 with TRBJ2-5; D tentatively reads TRBD1 or TRBD2 (5 bases each). Sequencing was performed on memory CD4+ T cells sorted from blood. Subset described: CD45RA-negative fraction. In DNA, the CDR3 is TGCGCCAGCAGCCGGGGACCCCCGAGAGTGGAGACCCAGTACTTC. Amino acid sequence: CASSRGPPRVETQYF.